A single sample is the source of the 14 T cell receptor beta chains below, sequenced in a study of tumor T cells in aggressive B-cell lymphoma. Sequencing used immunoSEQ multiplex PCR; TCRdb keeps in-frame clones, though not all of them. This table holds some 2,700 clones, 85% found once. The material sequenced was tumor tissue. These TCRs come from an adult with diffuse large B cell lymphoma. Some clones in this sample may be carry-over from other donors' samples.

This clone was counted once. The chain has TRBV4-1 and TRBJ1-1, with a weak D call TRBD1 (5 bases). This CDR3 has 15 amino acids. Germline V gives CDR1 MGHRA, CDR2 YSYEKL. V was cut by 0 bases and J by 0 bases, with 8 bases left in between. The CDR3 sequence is CASSQEPGMNTEAFF. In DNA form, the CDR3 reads TGCGCCAGCAGCCAAGAACCAGGGATGAACACTGAAGCTTTCTTT.

The CDR3 DNA is TGTGCCAGTAGTATTCTTATCGACAGGGGCGGCTACACCTTC. Its protein product is CASSILIDRGGYTF. V and J are TRBV19 and TRBJ1-2; TRBD1 aligns across 8 bases. Germline lookup yields CDR1 LNHDA and CDR2 SQIVND (reference sequence). The ends lost 3 bases at V and 8 bases at J; junction bases unmatched: 8. CDR3 length: 14 residues.

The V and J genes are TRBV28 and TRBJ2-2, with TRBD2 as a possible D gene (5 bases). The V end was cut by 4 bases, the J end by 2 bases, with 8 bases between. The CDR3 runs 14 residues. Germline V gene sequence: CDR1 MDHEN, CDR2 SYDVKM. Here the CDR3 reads CASSSEVNTGELFF. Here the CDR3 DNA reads TGTGCCAGCAGTTCGGAGGTCAACACCGGGGAGCTGTTTTTT.

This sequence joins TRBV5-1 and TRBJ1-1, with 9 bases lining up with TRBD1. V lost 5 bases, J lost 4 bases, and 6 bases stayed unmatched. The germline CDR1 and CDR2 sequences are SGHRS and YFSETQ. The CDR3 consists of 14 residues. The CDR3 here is CASRPGQGFTEAFF. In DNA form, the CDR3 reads TGCGCCAGCAGACCGGGACAGGGATTCACTGAAGCTTTCTTT.

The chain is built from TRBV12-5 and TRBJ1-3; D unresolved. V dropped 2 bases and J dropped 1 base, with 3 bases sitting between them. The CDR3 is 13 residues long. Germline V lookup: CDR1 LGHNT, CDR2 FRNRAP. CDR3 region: CASGLSSGNTIYF. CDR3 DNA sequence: TGTGCTAGTGGTTTGTCTTCTGGAAACACCATATATTTT. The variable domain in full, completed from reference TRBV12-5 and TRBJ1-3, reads DARVTQTPRHKVTEMGQEVTMRCQPILGHNTVFWYRQTMMQGLELLAYFRNRAPLDDSGMPKDRFSAEMPDATLATLKIQPSEPRDSAVYFCASGLSSGNTIYFGEGSWLTVV.

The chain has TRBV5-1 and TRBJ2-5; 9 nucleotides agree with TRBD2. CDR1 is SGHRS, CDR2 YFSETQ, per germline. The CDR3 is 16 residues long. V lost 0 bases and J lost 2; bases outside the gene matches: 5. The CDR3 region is CASSLGGLAAQETQYF. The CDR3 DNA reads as TGCGCCAGCAGCTTGGGGGGACTAGCCGCGCAAGAGACCCAGTACTTC. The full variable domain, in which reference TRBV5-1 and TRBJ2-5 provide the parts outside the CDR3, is KAGVTQTPRYLIKTRGQQVTLSCSPISGHRSVSWYQQTPGQGLQFLFEYFSETQRNKGNFPGRFSGRQFSNSRSEMNVSTLELGDSALYLCASSLGGLAAQETQYFGPGTRLLVL.

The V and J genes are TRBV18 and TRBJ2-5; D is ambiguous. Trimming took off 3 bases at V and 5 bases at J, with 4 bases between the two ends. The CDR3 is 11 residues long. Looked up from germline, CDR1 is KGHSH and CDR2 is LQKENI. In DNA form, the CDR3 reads TGTGCCAGCTCACCGGAGGAGACCCAGTACTTC. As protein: CASSPEETQYF.

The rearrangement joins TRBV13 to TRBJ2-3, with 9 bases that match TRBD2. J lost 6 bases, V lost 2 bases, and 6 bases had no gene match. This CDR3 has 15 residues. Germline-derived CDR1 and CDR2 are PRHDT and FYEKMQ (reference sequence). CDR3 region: CASSLISGGSDTQYF. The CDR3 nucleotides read TGTGCCAGCAGCTTAATAAGCGGGGGGTCGGATACGCAGTATTTT.

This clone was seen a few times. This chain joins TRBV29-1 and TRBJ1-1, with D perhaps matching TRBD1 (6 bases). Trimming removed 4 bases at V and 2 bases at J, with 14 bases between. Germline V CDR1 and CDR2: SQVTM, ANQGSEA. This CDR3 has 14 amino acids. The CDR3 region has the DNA TGCAGCGTTGGCCCTACAGGGCCCAACACTGAAGCTTTCTTT. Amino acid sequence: CSVGPTGPNTEAFF. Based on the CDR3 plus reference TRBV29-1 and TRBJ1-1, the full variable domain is SAVISQKPSRDICQRGTSLTIQCQVDSQVTMMFWYRQQPGQSLTLIATANQGSEATYESGFVIDKFPISRPNLTFSTLTVSNMSPEDSSIYLCSVGPTGPNTEAFFGQGTRLTVV.

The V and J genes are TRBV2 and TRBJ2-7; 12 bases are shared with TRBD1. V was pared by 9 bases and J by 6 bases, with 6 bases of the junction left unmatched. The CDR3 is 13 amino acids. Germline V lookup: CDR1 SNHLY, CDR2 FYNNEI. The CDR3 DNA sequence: TGTGCCAGAGGGACAGGGGGCGCCTTCGAGCAGTACTTC. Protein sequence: CARGTGGAFEQYF.

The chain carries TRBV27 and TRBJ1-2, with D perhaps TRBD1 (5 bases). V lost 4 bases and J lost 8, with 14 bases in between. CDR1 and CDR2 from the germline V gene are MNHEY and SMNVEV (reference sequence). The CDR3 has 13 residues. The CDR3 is CASSYRDSRGYTF. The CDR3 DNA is TGTGCCAGCAGTTACCGGGACTCTCGGGGCTACACCTTC.

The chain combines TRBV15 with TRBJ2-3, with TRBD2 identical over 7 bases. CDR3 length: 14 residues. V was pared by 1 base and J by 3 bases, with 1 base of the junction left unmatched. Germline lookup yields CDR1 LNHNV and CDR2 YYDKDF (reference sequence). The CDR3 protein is CATSRGGGTDTQYF. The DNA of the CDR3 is TGTGCCACCAGCAGAGGGGGAGGGACAGATACGCAGTATTTT.

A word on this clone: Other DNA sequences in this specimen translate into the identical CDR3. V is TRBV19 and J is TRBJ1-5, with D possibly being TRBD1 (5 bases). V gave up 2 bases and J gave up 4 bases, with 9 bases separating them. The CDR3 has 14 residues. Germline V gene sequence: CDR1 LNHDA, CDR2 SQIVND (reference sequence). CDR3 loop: CASSILDRNQPQHF. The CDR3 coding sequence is TGTGCCAGTAGTATACTTGACAGAAATCAGCCCCAGCATTTT.

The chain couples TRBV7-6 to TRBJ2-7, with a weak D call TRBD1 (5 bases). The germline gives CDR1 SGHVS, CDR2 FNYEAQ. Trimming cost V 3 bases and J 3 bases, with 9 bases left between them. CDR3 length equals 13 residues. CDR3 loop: CASSLRQNYEQYF. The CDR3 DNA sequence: TGTGCCAGCAGCTTGAGACAGAACTACGAGCAGTACTTC.